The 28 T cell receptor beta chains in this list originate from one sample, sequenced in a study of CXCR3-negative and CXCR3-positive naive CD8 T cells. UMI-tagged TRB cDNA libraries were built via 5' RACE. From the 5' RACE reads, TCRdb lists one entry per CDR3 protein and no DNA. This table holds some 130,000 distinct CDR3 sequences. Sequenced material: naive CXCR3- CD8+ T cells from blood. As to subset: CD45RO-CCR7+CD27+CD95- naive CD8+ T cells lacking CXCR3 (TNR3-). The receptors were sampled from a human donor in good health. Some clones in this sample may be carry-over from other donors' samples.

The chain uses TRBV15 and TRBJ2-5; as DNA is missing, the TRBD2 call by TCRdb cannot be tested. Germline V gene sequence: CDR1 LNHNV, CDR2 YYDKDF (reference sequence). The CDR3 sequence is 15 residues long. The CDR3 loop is CATSSGLQTQETQYF.

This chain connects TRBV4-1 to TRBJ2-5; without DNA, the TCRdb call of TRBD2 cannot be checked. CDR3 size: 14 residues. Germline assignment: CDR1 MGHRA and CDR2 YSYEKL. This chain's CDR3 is CASSLGGAGSPIQF.

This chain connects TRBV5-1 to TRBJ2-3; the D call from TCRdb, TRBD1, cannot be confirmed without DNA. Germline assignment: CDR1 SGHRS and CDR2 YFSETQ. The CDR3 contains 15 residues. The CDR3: CASSLPGQGRDTQYF.

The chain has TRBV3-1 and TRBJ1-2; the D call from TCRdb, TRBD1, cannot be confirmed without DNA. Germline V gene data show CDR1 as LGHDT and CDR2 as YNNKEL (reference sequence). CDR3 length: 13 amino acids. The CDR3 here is CASSQDYPGGYTF.

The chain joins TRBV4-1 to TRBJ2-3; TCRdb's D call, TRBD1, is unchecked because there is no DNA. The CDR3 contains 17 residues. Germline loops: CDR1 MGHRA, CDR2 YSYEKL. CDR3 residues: CASSQDRSGAVTDTQYF.

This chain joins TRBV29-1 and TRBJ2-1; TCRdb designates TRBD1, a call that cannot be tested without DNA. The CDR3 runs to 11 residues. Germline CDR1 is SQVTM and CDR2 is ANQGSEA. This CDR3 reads CSVPGTNEQFF.

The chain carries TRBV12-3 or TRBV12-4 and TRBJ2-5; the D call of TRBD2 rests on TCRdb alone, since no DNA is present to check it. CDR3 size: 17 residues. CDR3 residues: CASSFRLAWARGETQYF.

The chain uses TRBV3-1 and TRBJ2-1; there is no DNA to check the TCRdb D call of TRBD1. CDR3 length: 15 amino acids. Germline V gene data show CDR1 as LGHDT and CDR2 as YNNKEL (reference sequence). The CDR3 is CASSPTGASYNEQFF.

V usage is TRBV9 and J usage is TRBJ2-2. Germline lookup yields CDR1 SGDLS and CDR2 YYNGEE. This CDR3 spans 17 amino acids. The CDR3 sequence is CASSRHRKESNTGELFF.

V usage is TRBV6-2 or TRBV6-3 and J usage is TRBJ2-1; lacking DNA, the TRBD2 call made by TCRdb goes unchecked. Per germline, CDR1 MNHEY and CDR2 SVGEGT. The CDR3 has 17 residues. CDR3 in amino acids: CASSLGELGPPYNEQFF.

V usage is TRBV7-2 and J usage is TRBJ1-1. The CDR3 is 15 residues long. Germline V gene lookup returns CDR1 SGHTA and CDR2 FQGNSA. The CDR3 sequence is CASSVGSRMNTEAFF.

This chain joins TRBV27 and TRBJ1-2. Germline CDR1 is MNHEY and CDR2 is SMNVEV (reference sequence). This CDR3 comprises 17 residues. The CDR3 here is CASSLRESGGPVYGYTF.

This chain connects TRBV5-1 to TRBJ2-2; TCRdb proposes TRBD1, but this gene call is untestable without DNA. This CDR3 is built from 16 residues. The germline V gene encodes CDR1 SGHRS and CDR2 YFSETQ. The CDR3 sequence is CASSLGDSSFTGELFF.

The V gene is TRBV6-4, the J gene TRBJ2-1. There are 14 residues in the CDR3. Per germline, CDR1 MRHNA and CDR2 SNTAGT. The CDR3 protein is CASSDSDGYNEQFF.

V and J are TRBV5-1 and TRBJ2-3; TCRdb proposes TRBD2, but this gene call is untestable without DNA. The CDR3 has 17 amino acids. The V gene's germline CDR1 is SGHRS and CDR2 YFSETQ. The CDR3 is CASSPLLAGGPTDTQYF.

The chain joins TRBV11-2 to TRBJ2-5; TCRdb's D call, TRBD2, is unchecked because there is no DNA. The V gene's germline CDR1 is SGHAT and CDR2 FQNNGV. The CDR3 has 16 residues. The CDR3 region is CASSQTVRLATETQYF.

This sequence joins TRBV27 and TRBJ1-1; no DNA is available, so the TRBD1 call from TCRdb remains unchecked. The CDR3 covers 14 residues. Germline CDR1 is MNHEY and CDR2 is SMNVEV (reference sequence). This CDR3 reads CASTPNRGNTEAFF.

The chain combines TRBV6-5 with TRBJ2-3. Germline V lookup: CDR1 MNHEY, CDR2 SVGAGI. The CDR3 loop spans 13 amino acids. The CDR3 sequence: CASSYSTDTFQYF.

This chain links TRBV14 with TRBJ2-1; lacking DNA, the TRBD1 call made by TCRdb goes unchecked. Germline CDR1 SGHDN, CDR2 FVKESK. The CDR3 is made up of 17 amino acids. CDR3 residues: CASSQDLRDGAYNEQFF. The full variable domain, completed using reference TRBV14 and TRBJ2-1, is EAGVTQFPSHSVIEKGQTVTLRCDPISGHDNLYWYRRVMGKEIKFLLHFVKESKQDESGMPNNRFLAERTGGTYSTLKVQPAELEDSGVYFCASSQDLRDGAYNEQFFGPGTRLTVL.

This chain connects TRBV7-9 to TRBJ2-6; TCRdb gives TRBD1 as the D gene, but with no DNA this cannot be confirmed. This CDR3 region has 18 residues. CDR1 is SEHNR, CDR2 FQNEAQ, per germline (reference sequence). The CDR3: CASSAGQGQNLRANVLTF.

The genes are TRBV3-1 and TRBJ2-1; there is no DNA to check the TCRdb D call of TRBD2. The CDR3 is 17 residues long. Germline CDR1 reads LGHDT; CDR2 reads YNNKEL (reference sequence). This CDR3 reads CASSQEDPSGYYNEQFF.

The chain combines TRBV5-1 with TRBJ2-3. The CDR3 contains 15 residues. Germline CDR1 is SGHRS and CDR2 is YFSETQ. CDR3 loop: CASSSGLMSTDTQYF.

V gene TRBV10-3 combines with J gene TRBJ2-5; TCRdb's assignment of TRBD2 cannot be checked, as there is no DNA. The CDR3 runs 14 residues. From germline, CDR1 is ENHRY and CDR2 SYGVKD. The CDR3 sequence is CAISAGTSEETQYF.

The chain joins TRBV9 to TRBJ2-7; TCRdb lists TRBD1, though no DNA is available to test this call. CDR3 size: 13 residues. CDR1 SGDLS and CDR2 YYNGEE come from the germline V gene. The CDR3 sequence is CASSGTTGGEQYF.

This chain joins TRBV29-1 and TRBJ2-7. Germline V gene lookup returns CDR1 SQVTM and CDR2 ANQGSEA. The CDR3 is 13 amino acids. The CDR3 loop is CSVADRSSYEQYF.

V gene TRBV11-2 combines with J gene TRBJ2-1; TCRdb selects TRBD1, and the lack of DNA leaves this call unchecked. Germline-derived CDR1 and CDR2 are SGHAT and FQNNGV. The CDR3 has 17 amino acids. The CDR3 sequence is CASSLGTGSSSYNEQFF.

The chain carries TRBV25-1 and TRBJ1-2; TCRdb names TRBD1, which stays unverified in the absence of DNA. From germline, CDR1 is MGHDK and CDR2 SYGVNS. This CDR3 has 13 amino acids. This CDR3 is CASSFGRGYGYTF.

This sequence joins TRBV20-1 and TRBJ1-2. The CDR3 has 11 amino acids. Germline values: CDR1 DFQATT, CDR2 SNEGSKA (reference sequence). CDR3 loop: CSARVGSGYTF.